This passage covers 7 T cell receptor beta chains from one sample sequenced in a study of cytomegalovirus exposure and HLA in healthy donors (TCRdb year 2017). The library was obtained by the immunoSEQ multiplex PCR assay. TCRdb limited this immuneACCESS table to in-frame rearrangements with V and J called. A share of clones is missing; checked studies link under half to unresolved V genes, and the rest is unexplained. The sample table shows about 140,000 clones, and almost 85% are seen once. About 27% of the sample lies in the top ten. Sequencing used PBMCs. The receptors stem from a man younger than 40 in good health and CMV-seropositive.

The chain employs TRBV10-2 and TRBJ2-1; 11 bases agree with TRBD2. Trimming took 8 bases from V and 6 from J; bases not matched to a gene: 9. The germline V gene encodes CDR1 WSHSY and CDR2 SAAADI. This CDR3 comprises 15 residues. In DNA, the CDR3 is TGCGCCAGCCGGTGGGCCGGGACTAGCGGCAATGAGCAGTTCTTC. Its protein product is CASRWAGTSGNEQFF.

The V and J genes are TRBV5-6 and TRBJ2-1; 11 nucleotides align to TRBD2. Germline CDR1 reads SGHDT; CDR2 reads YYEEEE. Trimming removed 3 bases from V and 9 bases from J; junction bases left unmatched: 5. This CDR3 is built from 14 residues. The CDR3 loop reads CASSSRLAGPEQFF. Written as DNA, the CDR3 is TGTGCCAGCAGCTCCCGACTAGCGGGGCCTGAGCAGTTCTTC. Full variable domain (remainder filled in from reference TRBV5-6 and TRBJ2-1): DAGVTQSPTHLIKTRGQQVTLRCSPKSGHDTVSWYQQALGQGPQFIFQYYEEEERQRGNFPDRFSGHQFPNYSSELNVNALLLGDSALYLCASSSRLAGPEQFFGPGTRLTVL.

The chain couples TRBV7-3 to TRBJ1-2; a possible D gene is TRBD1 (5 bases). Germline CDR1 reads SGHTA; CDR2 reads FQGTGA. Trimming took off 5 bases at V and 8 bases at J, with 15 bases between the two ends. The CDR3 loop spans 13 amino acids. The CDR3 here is CASSAQGFEGYTF. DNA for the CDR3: TGTGCCAGCAGCGCCCAGGGCTTTGAAGGCTACACCTTC.

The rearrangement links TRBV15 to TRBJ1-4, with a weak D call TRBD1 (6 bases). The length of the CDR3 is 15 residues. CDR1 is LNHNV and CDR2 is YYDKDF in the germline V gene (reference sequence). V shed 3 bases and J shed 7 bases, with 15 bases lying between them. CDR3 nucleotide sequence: TGTGCCACCAGCAGGCCTAAGGACAGAATTGAAAAACTGTTTTTT. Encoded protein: CATSRPKDRIEKLFF.

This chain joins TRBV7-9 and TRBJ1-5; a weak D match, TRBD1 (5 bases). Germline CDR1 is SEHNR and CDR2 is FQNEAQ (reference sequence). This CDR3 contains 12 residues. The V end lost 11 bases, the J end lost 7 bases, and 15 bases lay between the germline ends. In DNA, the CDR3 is TGTGCCTCTGGGGGGGGTGAACAGCCCCAGCATTTT. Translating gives CASGGGEQPQHF. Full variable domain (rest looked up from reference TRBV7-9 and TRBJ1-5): DTGVSQNPRHKITKRGQNVTFRCDPISEHNRLYWYRQTLGQGPEFLTYFQNEAQLEKSRLLSDRFSAERPKGSFSTLEIQRTEQGDSAMYLCASGGGEQPQHFGDGTRLSIL.

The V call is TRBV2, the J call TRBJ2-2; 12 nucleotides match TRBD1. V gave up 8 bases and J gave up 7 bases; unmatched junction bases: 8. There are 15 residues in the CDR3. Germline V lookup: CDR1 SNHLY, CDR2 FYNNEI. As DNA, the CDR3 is TGTGCCAGCGCCTGGGACAGGGGGCGCCTCGGGGAGCTGTTTTTT. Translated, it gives CASAWDRGRLGELFF.

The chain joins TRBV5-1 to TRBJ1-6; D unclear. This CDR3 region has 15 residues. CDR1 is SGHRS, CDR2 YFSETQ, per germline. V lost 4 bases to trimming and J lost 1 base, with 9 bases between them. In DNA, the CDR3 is TGCGCCAGCAGCGAGAGCGGTTCCTATAATTCACCCCTCCACTTT. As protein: CASSESGSYNSPLHF.